The source of this TCR beta chain is a study of T cells in Graves' hyperthyroidism and ophthalmopathy. Study-wide findings and caveats: The model predicted ophthalmopathy a median approximately seven months before onset.

Trimming took 2 bases from V and 3 from J, leaving 12 bases between them. Germline lookup yields CDR1 MDHEN and CDR2 SYDVKM. The CDR3 has 15 amino acids. In its sample, this clonotype was seen many times. Its antigen is undetermined. Amplification of TCR beta CDR3 regions used RNA as the template. Initially, a first-round RT-PCR of the TCR CDR3 employed the HTBI primer set. TCRdb processed the multiplex PCR reads anew with MiXCR; each CDR3 protein has one entry. The data show roughly 500,000 distinct CDR3 sequences, approximately 15% seen once. Newly diagnosed hyperthyroidism patients aged 18 to 65 years had disease lasting under 2 months. Each diagnosis drew on symptoms, thyroxine, TRAb, thyroid ultrasound and orbital computed tomography findings.

The J gene is TRBJ2-3, the V gene TRBV28; tentative D call: TRBD2 (6 bases). The source material was blood. The TCR comes from a woman aged 30 to 39 with Graves' hyperthyroidism that later progressed to Graves' ophthalmopathy. The CDR3: CASSLGGARTDTQYF. The CDR3 DNA reads TGTGCCAGCAGTTTAGGCGGGGCCCGGACAGATACGCAGTATTTT.